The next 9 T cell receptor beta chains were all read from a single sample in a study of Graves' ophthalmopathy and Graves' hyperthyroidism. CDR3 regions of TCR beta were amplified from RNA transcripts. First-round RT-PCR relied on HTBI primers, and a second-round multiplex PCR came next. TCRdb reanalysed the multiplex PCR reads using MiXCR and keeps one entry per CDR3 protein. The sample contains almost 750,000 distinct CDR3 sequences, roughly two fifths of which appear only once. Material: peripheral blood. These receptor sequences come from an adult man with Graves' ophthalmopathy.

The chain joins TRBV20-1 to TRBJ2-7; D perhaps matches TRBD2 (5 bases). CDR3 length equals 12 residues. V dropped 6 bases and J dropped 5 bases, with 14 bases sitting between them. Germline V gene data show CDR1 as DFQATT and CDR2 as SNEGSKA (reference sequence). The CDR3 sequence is CSASRGDHEQYF. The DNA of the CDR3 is TGCAGTGCCTCCCGGGGAGACCACGAGCAGTACTTC.

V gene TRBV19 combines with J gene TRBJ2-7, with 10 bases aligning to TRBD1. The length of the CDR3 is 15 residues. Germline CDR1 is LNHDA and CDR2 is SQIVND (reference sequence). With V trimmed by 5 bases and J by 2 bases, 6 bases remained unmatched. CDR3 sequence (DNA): TGTGCCAGTAGTCCGGTGACAGGGGGCGCCTACGAGCAGTACTTC. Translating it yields CASSPVTGGAYEQYF. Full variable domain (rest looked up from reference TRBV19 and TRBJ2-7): DGGITQSPKYLFRKEGQNVTLSCEQNLNHDAMYWYRQDPGQGLRLIYYSQIVNDFQKGDIAEGYSVSREKKESFPLTVTSAQKNPTAFYLCASSPVTGGAYEQYFGPGTRLTVT.

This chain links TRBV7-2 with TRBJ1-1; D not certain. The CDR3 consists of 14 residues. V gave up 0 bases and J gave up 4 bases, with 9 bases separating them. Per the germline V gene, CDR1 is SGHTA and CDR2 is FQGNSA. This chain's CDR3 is CASSLAAFGTEAFF. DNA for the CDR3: TGTGCCAGCAGCTTAGCAGCGTTCGGCACTGAAGCTTTCTTT.

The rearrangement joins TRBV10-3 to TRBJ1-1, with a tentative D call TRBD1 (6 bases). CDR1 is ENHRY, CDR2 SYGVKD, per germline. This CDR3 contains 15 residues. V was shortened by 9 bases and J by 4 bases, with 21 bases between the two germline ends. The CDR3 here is CAIQGGRDGGTEAFF. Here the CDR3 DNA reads TGTGCCATACAGGGAGGTCGTGATGGCGGCACTGAAGCTTTCTTT.

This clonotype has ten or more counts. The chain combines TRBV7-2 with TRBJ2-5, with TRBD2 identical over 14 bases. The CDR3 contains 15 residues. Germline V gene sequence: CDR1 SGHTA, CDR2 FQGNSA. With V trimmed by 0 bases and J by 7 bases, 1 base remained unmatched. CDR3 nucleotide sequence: TGTGCCAGCAGCTTAGCAGGGACTAGCGGGGGGACCCAGTACTTC. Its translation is CASSLAGTSGGTQYF.

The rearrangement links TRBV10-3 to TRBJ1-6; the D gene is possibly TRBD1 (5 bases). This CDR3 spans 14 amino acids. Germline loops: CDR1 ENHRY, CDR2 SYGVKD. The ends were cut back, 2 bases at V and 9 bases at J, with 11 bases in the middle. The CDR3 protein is CAISEVGVSSPLHF. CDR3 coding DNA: TGTGCCATCAGTGAGGTGGGGGTCAGTTCACCCCTCCACTTT.

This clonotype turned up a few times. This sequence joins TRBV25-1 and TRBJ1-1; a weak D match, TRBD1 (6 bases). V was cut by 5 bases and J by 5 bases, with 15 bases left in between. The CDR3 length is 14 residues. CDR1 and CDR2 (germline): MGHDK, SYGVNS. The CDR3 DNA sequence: TGTGCCAGCAGTTTCCCCAGGGGAGGAACTGAAGCTTTCTTT. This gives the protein CASSFPRGGTEAFF.

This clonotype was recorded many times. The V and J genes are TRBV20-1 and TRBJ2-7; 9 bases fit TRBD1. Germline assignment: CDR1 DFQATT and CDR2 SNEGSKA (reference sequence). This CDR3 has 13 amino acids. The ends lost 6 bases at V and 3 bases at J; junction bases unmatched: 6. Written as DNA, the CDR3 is TGCAGTGCGCCAGACAGGGGGAGCTACGAGCAGTACTTC. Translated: CSAPDRGSYEQYF.

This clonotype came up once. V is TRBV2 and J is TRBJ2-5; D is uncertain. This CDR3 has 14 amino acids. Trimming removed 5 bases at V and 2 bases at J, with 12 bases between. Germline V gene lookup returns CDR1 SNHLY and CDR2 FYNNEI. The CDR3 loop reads CASSYGGSQETQYF. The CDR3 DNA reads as TGTGCCAGCAGTTACGGCGGTTCACAAGAGACCCAGTACTTC. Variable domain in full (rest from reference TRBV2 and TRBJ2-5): EPEVTQTPSHQVTQMGQEVILRCVPISNHLYFYWYRQILGQKVEFLVSFYNNEISEKSEIFDDQFSVERPDGSNFTLKIRSTKLEDSAMYFCASSYGGSQETQYFGPGTRLLVL.